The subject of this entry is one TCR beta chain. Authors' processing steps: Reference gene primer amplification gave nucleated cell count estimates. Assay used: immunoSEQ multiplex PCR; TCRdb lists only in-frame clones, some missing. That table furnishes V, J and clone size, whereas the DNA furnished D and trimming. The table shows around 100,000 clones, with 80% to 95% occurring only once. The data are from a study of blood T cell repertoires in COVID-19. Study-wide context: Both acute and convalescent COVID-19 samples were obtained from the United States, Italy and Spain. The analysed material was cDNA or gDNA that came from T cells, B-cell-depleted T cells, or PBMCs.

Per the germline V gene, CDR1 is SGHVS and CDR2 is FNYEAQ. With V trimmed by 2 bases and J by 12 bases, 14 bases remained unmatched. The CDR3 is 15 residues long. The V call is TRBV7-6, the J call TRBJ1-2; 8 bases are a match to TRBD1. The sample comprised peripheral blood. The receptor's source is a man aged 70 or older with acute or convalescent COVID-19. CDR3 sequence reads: CASSLRAGGGNRNTF. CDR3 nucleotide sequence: TGTGCCAGCAGCTTAAGGGCAGGGGGCGGAAATAGGAACACCTTC.